This T cell receptor beta chain was obtained from a study of radiation and T cells in renal cell carcinoma. Notes on the study in general: Baseline intratumoral clonotype presence is unknown without pretreatment biopsies.

As for time point: blood 4 weeks post-SBRT, at nephrectomy. Described treatment: 15 Gy SBRT to primary tumor, nephrectomy 4 weeks later. The patient's renal cell carcinoma had clear cell pathology. Sequencing was performed with immunoSEQ multiplex PCR; in TCRdb, only in-frame clones are kept and a portion is missing. In the table there are 150,000 to 200,000 clones, less than 90% of which are singletons. This CDR3 has 15 residues. V dropped 6 bases and J dropped 4; count of bases not matched to a gene: 7. CDR1 and CDR2 (germline): LNHDA, SQIVND (reference sequence). Comment on this clone: The target antigen is unknown.

The sequence derives from a woman between 45 and 60 years old with renal cell carcinoma. The sequences come from blood, collected from a patient whose treatment included radiotherapy and nephrectomy. V is TRBV19 and J is TRBJ1-5, with 9 bases that match TRBD1. CDR3 DNA: TGTGCCAGTAGACTCGACAGGGGGGATAATCAGCCCCAGCATTTT. Its protein product is CASRLDRGDNQPQHF.